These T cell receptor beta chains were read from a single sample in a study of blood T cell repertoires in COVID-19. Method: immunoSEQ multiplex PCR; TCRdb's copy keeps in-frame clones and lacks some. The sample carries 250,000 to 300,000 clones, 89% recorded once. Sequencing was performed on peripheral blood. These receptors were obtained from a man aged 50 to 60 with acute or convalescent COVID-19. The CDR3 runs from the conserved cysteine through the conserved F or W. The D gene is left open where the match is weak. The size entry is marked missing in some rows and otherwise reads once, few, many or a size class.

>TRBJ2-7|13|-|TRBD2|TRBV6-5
CAGAPGGSYEQYF
TGTGCAGGGGCCCCGGGGGGCTCCTACGAGCAGTACTTC
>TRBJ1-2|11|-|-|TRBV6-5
CASSSTYGYTF
TGTGCCAGCAGCTCTACCTATGGCTACACCTTC
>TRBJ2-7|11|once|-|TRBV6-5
CASRTDYEQYF
TGTGCCAGTCGGACAGACTACGAGCAGTACTTC
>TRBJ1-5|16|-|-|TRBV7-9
CASSKKGGGSNQPQHF
TGTGCCAGCAGCAAAAAAGGGGGTGGGAGCAATCAGCCCCAGCATTTT
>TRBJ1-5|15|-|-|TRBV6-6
CASSYSAGGVQPQHF
TGTGCCAGCAGTTACTCAGCGGGGGGCGTGCAGCCCCAGCATTTT
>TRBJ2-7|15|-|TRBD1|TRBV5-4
CASSSGGQGAYEQYF
TGTGCCAGCAGCTCGGGGGGACAGGGGGCTTACGAGCAGTACTTC
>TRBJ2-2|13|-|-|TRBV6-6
CASSYPPGGELFF
TGTGCCAGCAGTTACCCCCCCGGCGGGGAGCTGTTTTTT
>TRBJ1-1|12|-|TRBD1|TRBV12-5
CASGGTATEAFF
TGTGCTAGTGGTGGGACAGCCACTGAAGCTTTCTTT
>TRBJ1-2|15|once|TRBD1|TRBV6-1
CASSERQGYSYGYTF
TGTGCCAGCAGTGAGCGACAGGGGTATAGCTATGGCTACACCTTC
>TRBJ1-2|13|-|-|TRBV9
CASSVGTEGGYTF
TGTGCCAGCAGCGTAGGGACAGAGGGGGGCTACACCTTC
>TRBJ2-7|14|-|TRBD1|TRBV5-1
CASSSRDRAYEQYF
TGCGCCAGCAGCTCCCGGGACAGAGCCTACGAGCAGTACTTC
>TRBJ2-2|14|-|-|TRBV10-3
CAIWVQAGTGELFF
TGTGCCATCTGGGTCCAGGCGGGCACCGGGGAGCTGTTTTTT
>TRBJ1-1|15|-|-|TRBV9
CASSVVSGMNTEAFF
TGTGCCAGCAGCGTGGTTTCAGGGATGAACACTGAAGCTTTCTTT
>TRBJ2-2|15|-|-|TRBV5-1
CASSRGAADTGELFF
TGCGCCAGCAGTCGGGGGGCAGCGGACACCGGGGAGCTGTTTTTT
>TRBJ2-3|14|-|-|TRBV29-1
CSGGGGAEADTQYF
TGCAGCGGGGGAGGGGGGGCAGAGGCAGATACGCAGTATTTT
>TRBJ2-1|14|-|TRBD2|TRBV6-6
CASSPSGGINEQFF
TGTGCCAGCAGTCCTAGCGGGGGCATAAATGAGCAGTTCTTC
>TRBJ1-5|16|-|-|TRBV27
CASSLSSGGPNQPQHF
TGTGCCAGCAGTTTAAGTTCGGGAGGTCCTAATCAGCCCCAGCATTTT